The present entry profiles one T cell receptor (beta chain) with its context. Its antigen is still unknown. Produced via immunoSEQ multiplex PCR; TCRdb's table is partial and in-frame only. The sample lists some 9,900 clones, roughly 71% occurring once. The data originate from a study of T cell clonotyping in hematopoietic cell transplantation. Notes on the study in general: Few recipient clonotypes overlapped donors; over 95% were de novo at given depth.

From germline, CDR1 is SGDLS and CDR2 YYNGEE. The CDR3 totals 13 residues. Trimming left V 0 bases short and J 2 bases short, with 6 bases between. Specimen: PBMCs, collected 30 days after allogeneic stem cell transplant. The sequence came from a female patient aged 40-50 years who had an allogeneic stem cell transplant from a related donor, so T cells may come from the graft donor. Some clones in this sample may be carry-over from other donors' samples. The chain combines TRBV9 with TRBJ2-7; D ambiguous. CDR3 loop: CASSVGPPYEQYF. The DNA of the CDR3 is TGTGCCAGCAGCGTAGGACCTCCCTACGAGCAGTACTTC.